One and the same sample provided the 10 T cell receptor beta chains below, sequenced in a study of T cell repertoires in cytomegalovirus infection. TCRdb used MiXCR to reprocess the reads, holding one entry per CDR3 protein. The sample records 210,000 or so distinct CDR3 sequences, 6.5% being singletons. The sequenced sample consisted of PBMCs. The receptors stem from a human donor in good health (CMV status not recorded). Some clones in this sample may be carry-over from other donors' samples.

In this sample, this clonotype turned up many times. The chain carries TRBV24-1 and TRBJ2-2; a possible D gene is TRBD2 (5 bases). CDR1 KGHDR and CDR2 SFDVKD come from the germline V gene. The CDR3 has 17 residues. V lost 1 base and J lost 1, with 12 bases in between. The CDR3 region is CATSDFDYSLNTGELFF. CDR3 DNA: TGTGCCACCAGTGATTTTGACTACTCTCTGAACACCGGGGAGCTGTTTTTT.

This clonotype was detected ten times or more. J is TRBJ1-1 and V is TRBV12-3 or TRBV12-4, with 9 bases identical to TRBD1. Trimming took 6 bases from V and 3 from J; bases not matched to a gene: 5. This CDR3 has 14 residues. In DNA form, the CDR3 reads TGTGCCAGCAGCTTTTGGACAGGGGACACTGAAGCTTTCTTT. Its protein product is CASSFWTGDTEAFF.

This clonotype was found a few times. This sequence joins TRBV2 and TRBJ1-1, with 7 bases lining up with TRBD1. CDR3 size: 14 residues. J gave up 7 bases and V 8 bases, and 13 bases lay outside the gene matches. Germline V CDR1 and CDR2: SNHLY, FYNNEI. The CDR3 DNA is TGTGCCAGCTCCCATCCGGCAGGGGGGGTTGAAGCTTTCTTT. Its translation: CASSHPAGGVEAFF.

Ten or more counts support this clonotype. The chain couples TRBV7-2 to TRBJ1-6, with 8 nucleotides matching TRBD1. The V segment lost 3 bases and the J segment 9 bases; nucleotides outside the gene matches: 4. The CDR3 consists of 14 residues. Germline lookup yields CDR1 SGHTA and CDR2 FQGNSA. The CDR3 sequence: CASSLTGAGSPLHF. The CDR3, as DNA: TGTGCCAGCAGCTTGACAGGGGCCGGTTCACCCCTCCACTTT.

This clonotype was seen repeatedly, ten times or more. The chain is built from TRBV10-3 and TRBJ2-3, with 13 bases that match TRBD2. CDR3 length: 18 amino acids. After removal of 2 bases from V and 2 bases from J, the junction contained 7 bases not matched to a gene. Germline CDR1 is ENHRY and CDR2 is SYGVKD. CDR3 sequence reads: CAISEPPGTSGATDTQYF. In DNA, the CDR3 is TGTGCCATCAGTGAGCCCCCCGGGACTAGCGGGGCCACAGATACGCAGTATTTT.

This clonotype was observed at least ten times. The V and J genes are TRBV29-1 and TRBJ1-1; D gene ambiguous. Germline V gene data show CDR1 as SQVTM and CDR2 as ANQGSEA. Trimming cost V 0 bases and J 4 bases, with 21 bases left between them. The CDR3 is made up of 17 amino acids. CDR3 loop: CSVEDPRMVRKGTEAFF. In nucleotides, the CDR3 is TGCAGCGTTGAAGATCCTAGGATGGTAAGAAAAGGCACTGAAGCTTTCTTT.

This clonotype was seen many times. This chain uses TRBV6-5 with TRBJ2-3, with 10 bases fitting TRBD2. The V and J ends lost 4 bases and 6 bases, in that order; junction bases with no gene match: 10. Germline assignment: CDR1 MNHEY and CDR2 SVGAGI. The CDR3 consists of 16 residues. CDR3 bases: TGTGCCAGCAGTTCCCCTAGCGGGGGCCATTCGGATACGCAGTATTTT. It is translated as CASSSPSGGHSDTQYF.

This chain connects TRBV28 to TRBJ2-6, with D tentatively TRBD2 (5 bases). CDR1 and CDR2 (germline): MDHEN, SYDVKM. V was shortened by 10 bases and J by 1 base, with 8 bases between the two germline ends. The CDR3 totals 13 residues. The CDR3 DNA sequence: TGTGCCATCCGGGGATCTGGGGCCAACGTCCTGACTTTC. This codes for CAIRGSGANVLTF.

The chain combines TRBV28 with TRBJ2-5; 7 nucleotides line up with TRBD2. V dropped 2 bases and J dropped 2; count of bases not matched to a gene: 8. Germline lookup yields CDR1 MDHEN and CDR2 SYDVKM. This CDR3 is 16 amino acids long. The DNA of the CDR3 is TGTGCCAGCAGTTTACTCGGAAGCGGGGTGCAAGAGACCCAGTACTTC. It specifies CASSLLGSGVQETQYF.

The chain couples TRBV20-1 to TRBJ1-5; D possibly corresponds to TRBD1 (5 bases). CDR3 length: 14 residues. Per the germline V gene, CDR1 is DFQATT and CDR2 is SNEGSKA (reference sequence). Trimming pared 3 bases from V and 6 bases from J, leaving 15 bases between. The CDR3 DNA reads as TGCAGTGCTAGGGGGGACTCCGGGAGTCAGCCCCAGCATTTT. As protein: CSARGDSGSQPQHF.